The T cell receptor (beta chain) described here comes from a study of shared clonotypes between healthy human individuals. On this clone itself: Its antigen is unidentified.

Study-level points and caveats: Collection of samples was limited to blood; tissue repertoires likely differ.

Deep level was the assay's run setting. Genomic DNA from each subset was divided evenly over several immunoSEQ plates. The assay was immunoSEQ multiplex PCR, and TCRdb's table has in-frame clones only and misses some. The sample shows 520,000 or so clones, about four fifths of them seen only once. Specimen: PBMCs. The TCR was taken from a woman aged 40-49 years in good health. Some clones in this sample may be carry-over from other donors' samples.

This CDR3 is CASSGTGNTGELFF. CDR3 coding DNA: TGCGCCAGCAGTGGGACAGGGAACACCGGGGAGCTGTTTTTT. This sequence joins TRBV10-1 and TRBJ2-2; TRBD1 agrees at 7 bases. Germline CDR1 and CDR2: WNHNN and SYGVQD (reference sequence). CDR3 size: 14 residues. V dropped 4 bases and J dropped 1; count of bases not matched to a gene: 0.